The rows below give T cell receptor beta chains drawn from one sample of a study of EBV T-cell therapy then PD-1 blockade in nasopharyngeal carcinoma. No antigens are known for them. Clones were sequenced by immunoSEQ multiplex PCR, and TCRdb holds only the in-frame ones, with some missing. The sample records roughly 17,000 clones, 75% to 90% being singletons. The source material was CD8+ T cells from blood, sampled at day 0 from a patient whose treatment included autologous EBV-specific T cells and nivolumab. These receptors all stem from a man between 40 and 49 years old with nasopharyngeal carcinoma. Both conserved end residues are part of each CDR3. D genes are given only for firm matches. The listing skips clone size in some rows; elsewhere it reads once, few, many or a size class.

>TRBV7-3|TRBD2|once|TRBJ2-7
TGTGCCAGCAGCACAGGACTAGCGGGGGGTGAGCAGTACTTC
CASSTGLAGGEQYF
>TRBV4-3|-|-|TRBJ1-5
TGCGCCAGCAGCCAAGAGCGGGGAAGGGGTCAGCCCCAGCATTTT
CASSQERGRGQPQHF
>TRBV28|TRBD1|-|TRBJ1-2
TGTGCCAGCAGTCCCGGGGACAGGCGAATCTTCTATGGCTACACCTTC
CASSPGDRRIFYGYTF
>TRBV6-5|-|-|TRBJ1-6
TGTGCCAGCAGTTACTCCGTTAATTCACCCCTCCACTTT
CASSYSVNSPLHF
>TRBV19|-|-|TRBJ1-6
TGTGCCAGTAGTTGGTCCCGGGGTGCACCCCTCCACTTT
CASSWSRGAPLHF
>TRBV6-2/TRBV6-3|-|-|TRBJ2-1
TGTGCCAGCAGTTACCTAGGCGAACAGGTCAATGAGCAGTTCTTC
CASSYLGEQVNEQFF
>TRBV27|-|-|TRBJ2-3
TGTGCCAGCAGTACCACAGGCACAGATACGCAGTATTTT
CASSTTGTDTQYF
>TRBV7-9|-|few|TRBJ2-3
TGTGCCAGCAGCTCAGACCGGTCTTCCACAGATACGCAGTATTTT
CASSSDRSSTDTQYF
>TRBV9|-|-|TRBJ2-7
TGTGCCAGCGGGGATGGGTACGAGCAGTACTTC
CASGDGYEQYF
>TRBV13|-|-|TRBJ2-7
TGTGCCAGCAGCTTAAGGACAGTATACGAGCAGTACTTC
CASSLRTVYEQYF
>TRBV13|-|-|TRBJ2-5
TGTGCCAGCAGATTCGAAGAGACCCAGTACTTC
CASRFEETQYF
>TRBV13|TRBD1|-|TRBJ2-7
TGTGCCAGCAGCTCCCGAACAGGGGGCGTTTTTATGTACGAGCAGTACTTC
CASSSRTGGVFMYEQYF
>TRBV2|TRBD1|medium-sized|TRBJ2-3
TGTGCCAGCGCGGGACAGGGAGTCACAGATACGCAGTATTTT
CASAGQGVTDTQYF
>TRBV15|-|-|TRBJ1-2
TGTGCCACCAGCAGAGGACAGACGCCTCTTGGCTACACCTTC
CATSRGQTPLGYTF
>TRBV6-2/TRBV6-3|-|-|TRBJ1-1
TGTGCCAGCAGTTACTCCTTGCCGAACACTGAAGCTTTCTTT
CASSYSLPNTEAFF
>TRBV2|-|once|TRBJ1-1
TGTGCCAGCAGTGACAGGTCACACACTGAAGCTTTCTTT
CASSDRSHTEAFF
>TRBV28|-|few|TRBJ1-1
TGTGCCAGCAGTGATATCCGGGCGAGCCTCGGGAACACTGAAGCTTTCTTT
CASSDIRASLGNTEAFF
>TRBV6-5|-|-|TRBJ1-1
TGTGCCAGCGTTTTCAGGGGACGGAACACTGAAGCTTTCTTT
CASVFRGRNTEAFF
>TRBV21-1|-|-|TRBJ1-3
TGTGCCAGCCCCGGCAGCGTGAGCTCTGGAAACACCATATATTTT
CASPGSVSSGNTIYF
>TRBV4-1|TRBD1|-|TRBJ2-2
TGCGCCAGCAGCCAAGAAGGCAGGGGGCTAACCGGGGAGCTGTTTTTT
CASSQEGRGLTGELFF
>TRBV30|TRBD1|-|TRBJ2-1
TGTGCCTTCACCGGGACAGGGGATGAGCAGTTCTTC
CAFTGTGDEQFF
>TRBV19|-|-|TRBJ2-7
TGTGCCAGATTACCGGGGGGCAACTACGAGCAGTACTTC
CARLPGGNYEQYF
>TRBV2|-|-|TRBJ1-4
TGTGCCAGCAGTGAGGCAGACCAAGGATATGAAAAACTGTTTTTT
CASSEADQGYEKLFF